These 21 T cell receptor beta chains were sequenced from one sample in a study of OX40 agonist ivuxolimab in advanced cancers. Data came from immunoSEQ multiplex PCR; TCRdb stores just in-frame clones and leaves some out. The table includes 40,000 to 45,000 clones, 85% to 90% detected once. Sample: CD4+ or CD8+ T cells sorted from blood, taken in a trial of the OX40 agonist ivuxolimab. The receptors were gathered from an adult with an advanced solid tumor such as melanoma, head and neck, liver or kidney cancer.

The chain combines TRBV6-1 with TRBJ1-2, with D possibly being TRBD1 (6 bases). The CDR3 spans 14 residues. V lost 5 bases to trimming and J lost 1 base, with 11 bases between them. Per the germline V gene, CDR1 is MNHNS and CDR2 is SASEGT. CDR3 coding DNA: TGTGCCAGCAGTCAACAGGGAGATAACTATGGCTACACCTTC. The encoded protein is CASSQQGDNYGYTF.

This chain connects TRBV2 to TRBJ1-5; D unresolved. Deletions cut 1 base from V and 12 bases from J, with 13 bases between. The CDR3 is 13 residues long. The germline V gene has CDR1 SNHLY and CDR2 FYNNEI. The CDR3 loop is CASSEGDDTFQHF. Here the CDR3 DNA reads TGTGCCAGCAGTGAAGGCGATGATACTTTCCAGCATTTT. Combining the CDR3 with reference TRBV2 and TRBJ1-5 gives the whole variable domain EPEVTQTPSHQVTQMGQEVILRCVPISNHLYFYWYRQILGQKVEFLVSFYNNEISEKSEIFDDQFSVERPDGSNFTLKIRSTKLEDSAMYFCASSEGDDTFQHFGDGTRLSIL.

The chain uses TRBV5-1 and TRBJ1-1; 8 positions match TRBD1. J gave up 1 base and V 4 bases, and 3 bases lay outside the gene matches. CDR1 is SGHRS and CDR2 is YFSETQ in the germline V gene. The CDR3 extends over 14 amino acids. This CDR3 reads CASSAGTGNTEAFF. DNA for the CDR3: TGCGCCAGCAGCGCTGGGACAGGGAACACTGAAGCTTTCTTT.

The table lists this clone with a count of one. The rearrangement uses TRBV2 and TRBJ2-7; perhaps TRBD1 as D (5 bases). The CDR3 spans 15 residues. V was shortened by 2 bases and J by 5 bases, with 16 bases between the two germline ends. Germline assignment: CDR1 SNHLY and CDR2 FYNNEI. CDR3 in amino acids: CASSEIAGRFHEQYF. CDR3 coding DNA: TGTGCCAGCAGTGAAATTGCAGGGCGGTTCCACGAGCAGTACTTC.

The chain joins TRBV19 to TRBJ1-1; D is perhaps TRBD1 (6 bases). CDR1 and CDR2 from the germline V gene are LNHDA and SQIVND (reference sequence). This CDR3 has 14 amino acids. Between the trimmed V and J ends, which lost 6 bases and 3 bases, there was a span of 14 bases. CDR3 nucleotide sequence: TGTGCCAGTAGACAAAGGGGGGTTGACACTGAAGCTTTCTTT. Translating it yields CASRQRGVDTEAFF. Full variable domain (outside the CDR3, taken from reference TRBV19 and TRBJ1-1): DGGITQSPKYLFRKEGQNVTLSCEQNLNHDAMYWYRQDPGQGLRLIYYSQIVNDFQKGDIAEGYSVSREKKESFPLTVTSAQKNPTAFYLCASRQRGVDTEAFFGQGTRLTVV.

V is TRBV7-9 and J is TRBJ1-6, with D unresolved. The V gene's germline CDR1 is SEHNR and CDR2 FQNEAQ (reference sequence). Trimming removed 5 bases from V and 7 bases from J, with 12 bases in between. The CDR3 runs 14 residues. In DNA form, the CDR3 reads TGTGCCAGCAGCCCCCATAGTGGGAATTCACCCCTCCACTTT. It translates to CASSPHSGNSPLHF.

This clone is a singleton in its sample. The rearrangement joins TRBV4-1 to TRBJ2-1; maybe TRBD2 (6 bases). V was pared by 2 bases and J by 5 bases, with 13 bases between. The CDR3 has 15 residues. The germline V gene has CDR1 MGHRA and CDR2 YSYEKL. The CDR3 reads CASSQLGGADNEQFF. CDR3 DNA: TGCGCCAGCAGCCAACTGGGCGGGGCCGACAATGAGCAGTTCTTC.

CDR3 amino acids: CASERGSYGYTF. CDR3 nucleotide sequence: TGTGCCAGTGAAAGGGGGTCCTATGGCTACACCTTC. V gene TRBV6-5 combines with J gene TRBJ1-2; the D gene is possibly TRBD1 (6 bases). The CDR3 extends over 12 amino acids. Germline-derived CDR1 and CDR2 are MNHEY and SVGAGI. Trimming removed 9 bases at V and 4 bases at J, with 12 bases between.

V gene TRBV6-1 combines with J gene TRBJ2-3; the D gene could be TRBD1 or TRBD2 (6 bases each). The CDR3 totals 14 residues. The V end lost 8 bases, the J end lost 0 bases, and 12 bases lay between the germline ends. Per germline, CDR1 MNHNS and CDR2 SASEGT. CDR3 region: CASLRGGSTDTQYF. DNA of the CDR3: TGTGCCAGCCTCAGGGGAGGCAGCACAGATACGCAGTATTTT.

The chain uses TRBV5-1 and TRBJ2-2; 8 nucleotides match TRBD1. The ends lost 4 bases at V and 5 bases at J; junction bases unmatched: 4. The germline V gene has CDR1 SGHRS and CDR2 YFSETQ. CDR3 length: 14 residues. The CDR3 loop is CASSGTGGTGELFF. CDR3 DNA sequence: TGCGCCAGCAGCGGTACAGGGGGTACCGGGGAGCTGTTTTTT.

This chain joins TRBV6-1 and TRBJ1-3, with TRBD1 matching over 8 bases. The CDR3 is 17 amino acids. Trimming at V came to 2 bases and at J to 7 bases, leaving 13 bases not matched to a gene. The V gene's germline CDR1 is MNHNS and CDR2 SASEGT. The CDR3 here is CASSELGQAPLINTIYF. The CDR3 DNA follows: TGTGCCAGCAGTGAATTGGGACAGGCGCCACTAATTAACACCATATATTTT.

The rearrangement joins TRBV27 to TRBJ2-5; D remains ambiguous. V dropped 1 base and J dropped 5 bases, with 14 bases sitting between them. CDR1 and CDR2 (germline): MNHEY, SMNVEV (reference sequence). The CDR3 consists of 15 residues. CDR3 in DNA: TGTGCCAGCAGTTTATTTTCGGGTCGTGTGGAGACCCAGTACTTC. Translation gives CASSLFSGRVETQYF.

The chain is built from TRBV6-1 and TRBJ2-5; 9 bases align to TRBD1. Germline V CDR1 and CDR2: MNHNS, SASEGT. The CDR3 consists of 14 residues. Losses at the gene ends were 5 bases for V and 1 base for J; bases not matched to a gene: 2. CDR3 region: CASSWDRAQETQYF. In DNA form, the CDR3 reads TGTGCCAGCAGTTGGGACAGGGCCCAAGAGACCCAGTACTTC.

The gene calls are TRBV28 and TRBJ1-1; the D is unclear. V was shortened by 7 bases and J by 3 bases, with 21 bases between the two germline ends. This CDR3 spans 16 amino acids. Germline-derived CDR1 and CDR2 are MDHEN and SYDVKM. The DNA for the CDR3 is TGTGCCAGCACCTCCCCCCCCGGTCGAGGTTACACTGAAGCTTTCTTT. Translated, it gives CASTSPPGRGYTEAFF.

The rearrangement links TRBV11-1 to TRBJ2-7, with 8 bases fitting TRBD1. Unmatched junction bases numbered 13, after V lost 9 bases and J lost 0 bases. This CDR3 has 16 residues. The germline V gene encodes CDR1 SGHAT and CDR2 FQDESV (reference sequence). The CDR3 region has the DNA TGTGCCAGACGGGACAGGCGTCCCCCTGCCTCCTACGAGCAGTACTTC. It translates to CARRDRRPPASYEQYF.

This clone was seen just once. This rearrangement joins TRBV2 to TRBJ1-2, with 7 nucleotides matching TRBD1. The length of the CDR3 is 16 residues. CDR1 and CDR2 from the germline V gene are SNHLY and FYNNEI. After removal of 4 bases from V and 0 bases from J, the junction contained 8 bases not matched to a gene. The CDR3 DNA reads TGTGCCAGCAGTGTAACAGGGGAATTGCCTAACTATGGCTACACCTTC. It yields the protein CASSVTGELPNYGYTF. The full variable domain, rest sourced from reference TRBV2 and TRBJ1-2, is EPEVTQTPSHQVTQMGQEVILRCVPISNHLYFYWYRQILGQKVEFLVSFYNNEISEKSEIFDDQFSVERPDGSNFTLKIRSTKLEDSAMYFCASSVTGELPNYGYTFGSGTRLTVV.

The rearrangement uses TRBV10-3 and TRBJ2-3; 8 nucleotides agree with TRBD2. V was clipped by 3 bases and J by 5 bases; unmatched bases: 4. Germline CDR1 and CDR2: ENHRY and SYGVKD. This CDR3 contains 14 residues. The CDR3 spells CAISDAGGQDTQYF. The CDR3 nucleotides read TGTGCCATCAGTGATGCGGGGGGCCAAGATACGCAGTATTTT.

The chain combines TRBV6-6 with TRBJ1-4, with TRBD1 identical over 11 bases. The CDR3 spans 15 residues. Germline assignment: CDR1 MNHNY and CDR2 SVGAGI (reference sequence). The V gene end was trimmed by 5 bases and the J gene end by 7 bases; junction bases not matched to a gene: 6. CDR3 sequence reads: CASSGRTGGTEKLFF. In DNA, the CDR3 is TGTGCCAGCAGTGGCAGGACAGGGGGCACTGAAAAACTGTTTTTT.

The rearrangement links TRBV6-5 to TRBJ1-1; D gene ambiguous. Germline V CDR1 and CDR2: MNHEY, SVGAGI. The CDR3 has 14 residues. Trimming took 0 bases from V and 5 from J, leaving 10 bases between them. As DNA, the CDR3 is TGTGCCAGCAGTTACTCGACGGGGTCTACTGAAGCTTTCTTT. Translation: CASSYSTGSTEAFF.

This clone appeared once. The chain carries TRBV4-2 and TRBJ2-6, with D possibly matching TRBD1 (6 bases). Trimming stripped 1 base from V and 0 bases from J, with 10 bases between. The CDR3 totals 17 residues. The germline gives CDR1 LGHNA, CDR2 YNFKEQ. DNA of the CDR3: TGTGCCAGCAGCCAAGGACAGGTGAGCTCTGGGGCCAACGTCCTGACTTTC. This encodes CASSQGQVSSGANVLTF.

The chain recombines TRBV18 with TRBJ1-3; 7 bases are shared with TRBD1. The germline V gene encodes CDR1 KGHSH and CDR2 LQKENI. This CDR3 spans 14 amino acids. V shed 1 base and J 7 bases; nucleotides not matched to a gene: 4. CDR3 protein: CASSPQQGRNTIYF. The CDR3 DNA is TGTGCCAGCTCACCACAACAGGGGCGGAACACCATATATTTT.